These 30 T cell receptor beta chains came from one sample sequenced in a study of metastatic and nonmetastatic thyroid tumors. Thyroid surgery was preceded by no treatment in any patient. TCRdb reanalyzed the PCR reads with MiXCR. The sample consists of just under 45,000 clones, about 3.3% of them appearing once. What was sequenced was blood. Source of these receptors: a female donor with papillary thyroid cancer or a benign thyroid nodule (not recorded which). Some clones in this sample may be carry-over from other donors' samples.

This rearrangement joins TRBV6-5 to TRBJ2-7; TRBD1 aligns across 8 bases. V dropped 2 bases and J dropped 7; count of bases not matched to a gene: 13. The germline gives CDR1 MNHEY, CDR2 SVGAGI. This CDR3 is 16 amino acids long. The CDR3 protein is CASSYSTAGGAGEQYF. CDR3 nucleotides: TGTGCCAGCAGTTACAGTACGGCAGGGGGCGCAGGGGAGCAGTACTTC.

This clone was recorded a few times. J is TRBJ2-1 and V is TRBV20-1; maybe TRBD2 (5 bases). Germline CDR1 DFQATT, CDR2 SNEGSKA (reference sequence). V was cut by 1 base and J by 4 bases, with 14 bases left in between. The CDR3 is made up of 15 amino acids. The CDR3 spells CSARGQRTVYNEQFF. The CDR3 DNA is TGCAGTGCTAGAGGCCAGCGGACGGTATACAATGAGCAGTTCTTC.

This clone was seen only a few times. The CDR3 DNA reads as TGTGCCAGCAGCTTCGCAGGGGCGGGGGGCTACACCTTC. Translated: CASSFAGAGGYTF. V is TRBV11-2 and J is TRBJ1-2, with D perhaps matching TRBD1 (6 bases). CDR3 size: 13 residues. Germline CDR1 reads SGHAT; CDR2 reads FQNNGV. The V end lost 3 bases, the J end lost 8 bases, and 13 bases lay between the germline ends.

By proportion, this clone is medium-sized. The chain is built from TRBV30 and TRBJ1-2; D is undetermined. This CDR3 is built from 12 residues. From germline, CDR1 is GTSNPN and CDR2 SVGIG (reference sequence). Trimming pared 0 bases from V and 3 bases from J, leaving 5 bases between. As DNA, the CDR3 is TGTGCCTGGAGTGTTCTAGACTATGGCTACACCTTC. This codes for CAWSVLDYGYTF.

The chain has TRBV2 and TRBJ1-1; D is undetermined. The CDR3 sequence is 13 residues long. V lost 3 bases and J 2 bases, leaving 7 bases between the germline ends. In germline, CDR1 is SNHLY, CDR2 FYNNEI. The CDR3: CASSELPNTEAFF. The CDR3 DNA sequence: TGTGCCAGCAGTGAGCTTCCCAACACTGAAGCTTTCTTT. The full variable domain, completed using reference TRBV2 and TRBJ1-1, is EPEVTQTPSHQVTQMGQEVILRCVPISNHLYFYWYRQILGQKVEFLVSFYNNEISEKSEIFDDQFSVERPDGSNFTLKIRSTKLEDSAMYFCASSELPNTEAFFGQGTRLTVV.

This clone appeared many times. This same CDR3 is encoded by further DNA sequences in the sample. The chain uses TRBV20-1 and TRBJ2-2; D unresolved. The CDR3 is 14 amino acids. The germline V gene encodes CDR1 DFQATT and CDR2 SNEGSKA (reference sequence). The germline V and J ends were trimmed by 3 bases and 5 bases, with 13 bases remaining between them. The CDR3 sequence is CSARDPHSTGELFF. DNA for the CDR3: TGCAGTGCTAGGGATCCTCACAGTACCGGGGAGCTGTTTTTT.

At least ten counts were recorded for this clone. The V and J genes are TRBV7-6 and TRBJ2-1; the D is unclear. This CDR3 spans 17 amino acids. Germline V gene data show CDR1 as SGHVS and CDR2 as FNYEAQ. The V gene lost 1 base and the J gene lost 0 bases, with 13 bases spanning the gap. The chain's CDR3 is CASSLVPRPSSYNEQFF. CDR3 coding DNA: TGTGCCAGCAGCTTAGTGCCCCGACCGAGCTCCTACAATGAGCAGTTCTTC.

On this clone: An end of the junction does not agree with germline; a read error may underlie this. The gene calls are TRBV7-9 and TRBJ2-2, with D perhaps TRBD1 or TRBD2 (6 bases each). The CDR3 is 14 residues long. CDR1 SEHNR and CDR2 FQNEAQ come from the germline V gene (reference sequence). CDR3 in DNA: TGCGCCAGCAGCTTAGGGGGGCCCGGCGGGGAGCTGTTTTTT. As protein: CASSLGGPGGELFF.

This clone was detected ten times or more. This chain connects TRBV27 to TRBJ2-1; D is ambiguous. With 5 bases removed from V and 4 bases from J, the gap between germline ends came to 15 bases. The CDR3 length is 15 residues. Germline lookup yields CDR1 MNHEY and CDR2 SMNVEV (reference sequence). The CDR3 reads CASSPDSAGYNEQFF. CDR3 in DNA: TGTGCCAGCAGTCCAGACTCCGCCGGTTACAATGAGCAGTTCTTC.

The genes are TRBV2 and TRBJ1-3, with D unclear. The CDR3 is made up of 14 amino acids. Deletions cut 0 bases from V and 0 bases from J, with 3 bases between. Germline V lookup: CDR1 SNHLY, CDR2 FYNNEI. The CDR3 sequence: CASSEASSGNTIYF. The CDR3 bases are TGTGCCAGCAGTGAAGCGAGCTCTGGAAACACCATATATTTT.

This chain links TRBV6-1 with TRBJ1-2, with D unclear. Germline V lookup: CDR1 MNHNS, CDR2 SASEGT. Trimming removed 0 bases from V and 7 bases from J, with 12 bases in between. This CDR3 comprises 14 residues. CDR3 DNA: TGTGCCAGCAGTGAAGCGAAGCAGGTTATTGGCTACACCTTC. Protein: CASSEAKQVIGYTF.

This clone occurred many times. The CDR3 spells CAWSLGTGASTDTQYF. The CDR3 DNA is TGTGCCTGGAGCCTAGGGACAGGGGCTAGCACAGATACGCAGTATTTT. V and J are TRBV30 and TRBJ2-3; 10 positions match TRBD1. V was clipped by 3 bases and J by 0 bases; unmatched bases: 6. CDR3 length: 16 amino acids. CDR1 and CDR2 (germline): GTSNPN, SVGIG (reference sequence).

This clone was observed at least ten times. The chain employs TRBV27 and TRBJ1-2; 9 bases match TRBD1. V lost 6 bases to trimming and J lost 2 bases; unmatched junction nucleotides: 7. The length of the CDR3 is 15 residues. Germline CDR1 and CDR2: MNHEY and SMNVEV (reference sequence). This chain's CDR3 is CASSDTGGRNYGYTF. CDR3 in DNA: TGTGCCAGCAGCGACACAGGGGGCCGGAACTATGGCTACACCTTC.

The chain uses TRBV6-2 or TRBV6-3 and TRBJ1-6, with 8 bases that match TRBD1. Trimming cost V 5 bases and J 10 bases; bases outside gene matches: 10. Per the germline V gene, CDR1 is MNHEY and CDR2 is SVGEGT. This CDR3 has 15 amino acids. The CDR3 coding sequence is TGTGCCAGCAGTGACGTAGGGACAGGACTATCACCCCTCCACTTT. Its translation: CASSDVGTGLSPLHF.

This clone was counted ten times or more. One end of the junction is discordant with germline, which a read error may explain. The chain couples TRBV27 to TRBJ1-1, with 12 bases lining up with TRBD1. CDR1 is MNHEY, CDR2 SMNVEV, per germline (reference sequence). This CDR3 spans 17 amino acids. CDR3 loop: CASSLSGTGGRNTEAFF. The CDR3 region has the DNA TGTGCCAGCAGTCTATCCGGGACAGGGGGCAGGAACACTGAAGCTTTCTTT.

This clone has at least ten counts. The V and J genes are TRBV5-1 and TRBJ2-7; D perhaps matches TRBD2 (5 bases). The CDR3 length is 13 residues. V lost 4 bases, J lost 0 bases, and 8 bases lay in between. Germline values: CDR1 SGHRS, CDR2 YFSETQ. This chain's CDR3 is CASSPAASYEQYF. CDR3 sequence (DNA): TGCGCCAGCAGCCCAGCGGCCTCCTACGAGCAGTACTTC.

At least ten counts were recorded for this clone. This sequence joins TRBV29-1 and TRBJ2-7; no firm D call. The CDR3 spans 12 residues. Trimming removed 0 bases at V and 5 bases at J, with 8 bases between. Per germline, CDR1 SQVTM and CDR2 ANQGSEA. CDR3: CSVEDRPHEQYF. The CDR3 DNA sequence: TGCAGCGTTGAAGATCGTCCCCACGAGCAGTACTTC.

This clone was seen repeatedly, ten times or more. The CDR3 is CASGPGTGGEKLFF. DNA for the CDR3: TGTGCTAGTGGCCCCGGGACAGGAGGGGAAAAACTGTTTTTT. The chain is built from TRBV12-5 and TRBJ1-4; 8 positions match TRBD1. The junction had 8 bases not matched to a gene; V was cut back by 6 bases and J by 8 bases. CDR3 length: 14 residues. Germline V gene lookup returns CDR1 LGHNT and CDR2 FRNRAP.

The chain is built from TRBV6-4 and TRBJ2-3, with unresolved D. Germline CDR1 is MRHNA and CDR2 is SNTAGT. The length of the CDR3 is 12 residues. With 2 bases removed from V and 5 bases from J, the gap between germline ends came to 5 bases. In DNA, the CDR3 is TGTGCCAGCAGTGACGGTGGAGATACGCAGTATTTT. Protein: CASSDGGDTQYF.

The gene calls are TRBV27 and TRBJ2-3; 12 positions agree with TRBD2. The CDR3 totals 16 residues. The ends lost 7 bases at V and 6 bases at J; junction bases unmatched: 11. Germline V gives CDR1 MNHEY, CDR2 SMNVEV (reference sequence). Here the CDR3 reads CASTSRLAGATDTQYF. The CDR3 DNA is TGTGCCAGCACTTCCCGACTAGCGGGAGCGACGGATACGCAGTATTTT.

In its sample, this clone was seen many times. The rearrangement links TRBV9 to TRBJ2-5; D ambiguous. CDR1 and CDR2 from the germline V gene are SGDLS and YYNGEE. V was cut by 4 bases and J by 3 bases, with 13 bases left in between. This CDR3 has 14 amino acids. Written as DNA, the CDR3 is TGTGCCAGCAGCCCGCCGGACCCTAAAGAGACCCAGTACTTC. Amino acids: CASSPPDPKETQYF.

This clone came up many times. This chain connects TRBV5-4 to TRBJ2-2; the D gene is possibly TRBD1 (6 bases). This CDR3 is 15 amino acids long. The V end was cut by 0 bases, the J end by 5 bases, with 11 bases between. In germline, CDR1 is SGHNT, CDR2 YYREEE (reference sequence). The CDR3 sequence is CASSLGQGWTGELFF. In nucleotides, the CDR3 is TGTGCCAGCAGCTTGGGCCAGGGGTGGACCGGGGAGCTGTTTTTT.

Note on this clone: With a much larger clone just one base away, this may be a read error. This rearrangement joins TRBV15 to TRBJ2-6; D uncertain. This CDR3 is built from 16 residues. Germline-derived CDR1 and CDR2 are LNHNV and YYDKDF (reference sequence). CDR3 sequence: CATSAARRLSASVLTF. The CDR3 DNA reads TGTGCCACCAGCGCAGCCCGCCGTCTCTCGGCCAGCGTCCTGACTTTC.

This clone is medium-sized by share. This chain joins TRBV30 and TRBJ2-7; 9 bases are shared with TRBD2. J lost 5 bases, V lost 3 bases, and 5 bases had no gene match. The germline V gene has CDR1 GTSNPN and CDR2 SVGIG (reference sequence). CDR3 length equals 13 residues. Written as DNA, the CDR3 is TGTGCCTGGAGCGTAGCGGGAGTTAACGAGCAGTACTTC. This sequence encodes CAWSVAGVNEQYF.

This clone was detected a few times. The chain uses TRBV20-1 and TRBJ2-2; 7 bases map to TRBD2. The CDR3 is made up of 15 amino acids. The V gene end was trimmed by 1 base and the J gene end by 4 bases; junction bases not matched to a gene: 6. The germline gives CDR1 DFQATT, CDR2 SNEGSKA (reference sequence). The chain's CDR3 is CSARGGGSVTGELFF. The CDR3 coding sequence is TGCAGTGCTAGAGGGGGCGGGAGTGTCACCGGGGAGCTGTTTTTT.

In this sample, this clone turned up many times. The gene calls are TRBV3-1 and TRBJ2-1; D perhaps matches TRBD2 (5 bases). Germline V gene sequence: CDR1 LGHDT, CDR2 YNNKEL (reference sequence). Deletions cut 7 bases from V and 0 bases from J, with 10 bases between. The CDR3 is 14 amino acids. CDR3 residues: CASTLGSSYNEQFF. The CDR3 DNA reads TGTGCCAGCACCCTGGGGAGCTCCTACAATGAGCAGTTCTTC.

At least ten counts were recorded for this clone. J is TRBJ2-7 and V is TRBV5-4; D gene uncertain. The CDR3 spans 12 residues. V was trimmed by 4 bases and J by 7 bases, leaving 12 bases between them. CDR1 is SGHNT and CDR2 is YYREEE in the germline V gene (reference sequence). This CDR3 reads CASSTPNSEQYF. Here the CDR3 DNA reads TGTGCCAGCAGCACCCCCAACTCTGAGCAGTACTTC.

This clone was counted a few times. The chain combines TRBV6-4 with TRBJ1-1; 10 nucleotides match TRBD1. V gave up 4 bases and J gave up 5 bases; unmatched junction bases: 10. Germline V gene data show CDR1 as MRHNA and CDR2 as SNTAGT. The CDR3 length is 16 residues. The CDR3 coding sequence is TGTGCCAGCAGTGCGTCTCCCGGGACAGGGGATACTGAAGCTTTCTTT. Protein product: CASSASPGTGDTEAFF.

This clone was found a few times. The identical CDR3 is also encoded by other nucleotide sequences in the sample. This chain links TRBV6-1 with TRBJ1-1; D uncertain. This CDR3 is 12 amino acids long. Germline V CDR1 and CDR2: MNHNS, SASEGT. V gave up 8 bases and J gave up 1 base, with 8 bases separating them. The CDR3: CASSRGNTEAFF. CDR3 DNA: TGTGCCAGCTCCCGGGGGAACACTGAAGCTTTCTTT.

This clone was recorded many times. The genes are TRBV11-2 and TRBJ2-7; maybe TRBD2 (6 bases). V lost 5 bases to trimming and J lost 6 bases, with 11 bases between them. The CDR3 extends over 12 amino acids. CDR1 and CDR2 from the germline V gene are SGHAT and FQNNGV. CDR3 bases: TGTGCCAGCAGCAGGACGGAGGGCGAGCAGTACTTC. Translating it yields CASSRTEGEQYF.